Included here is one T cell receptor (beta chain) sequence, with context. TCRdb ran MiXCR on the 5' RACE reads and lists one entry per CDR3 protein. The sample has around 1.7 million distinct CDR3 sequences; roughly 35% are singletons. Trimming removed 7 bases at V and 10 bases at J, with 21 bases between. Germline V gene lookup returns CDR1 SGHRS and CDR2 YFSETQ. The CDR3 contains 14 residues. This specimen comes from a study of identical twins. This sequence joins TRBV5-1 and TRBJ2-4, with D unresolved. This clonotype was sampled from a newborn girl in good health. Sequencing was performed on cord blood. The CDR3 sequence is CASAPADPNGIQYF. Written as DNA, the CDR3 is TGCGCCAGCGCCCCTGCTGACCCAAACGGGATTCAGTACTTC.